Following are 21 T cell receptor beta chains from one sample sequenced in a study of CD8+CD57+ T cells in acquired aplastic anemia. Whoever was chosen for sequencing had shown CD8+CD57+ cell expansion by flow cytometry. Genomic DNA provided the template from which TCR beta VDJ and CDR3 profiles were obtained. TCRdb recomputed calls from the reads with MiXCR, one row per CDR3 protein. The sample holds 150,000 to 200,000 distinct CDR3 sequences, around 47% seen once. The specimen sequenced was sorted CD4+, CD8+, or CD8+CD57+ T cells (not recorded which) from PBMCs. The origin of the receptors is a human donor with aplastic anemia.

This clonotype was counted ten times or more. The chain employs TRBV19 and TRBJ2-1; 9 nucleotides line up with TRBD2. Germline lookup yields CDR1 LNHDA and CDR2 SQIVND (reference sequence). Losses at the gene ends were 5 bases for V and 7 bases for J; bases not matched to a gene: 3. CDR3 length equals 13 residues. The CDR3 nucleotides are TGTGCCAGTAGTGTAGCGGGGGTGAATGAGCAGTTCTTC. Encoded protein: CASSVAGVNEQFF.

V usage is TRBV7-2 and J usage is TRBJ1-1, with a tentative D call TRBD1 (6 bases). The CDR3 consists of 13 residues. Trimming removed 1 base from V and 5 bases from J, with 8 bases in between. Germline V CDR1 and CDR2: SGHTA, FQGNSA. The CDR3 DNA reads as TGTGCCAGCAGCTTAGGGACAGTAACTGAAGCTTTCTTT. Protein: CASSLGTVTEAFF.

Written as DNA, the CDR3 is TGTGCCACCAGCAGAGACGAGGGTGAAGCTTTCTTT. The encoded protein is CATSRDEGEAFF. This sequence joins TRBV15 and TRBJ1-1; no definite D call. Trimming removed 0 bases at V and 7 bases at J, with 6 bases between. CDR1 and CDR2 (germline): LNHNV, YYDKDF (reference sequence). This CDR3 is 12 amino acids long.

The chain is built from TRBV7-6 and TRBJ1-4; D not certain. Germline values: CDR1 SGHVS, CDR2 FNYEAQ. The CDR3 runs 16 residues. V shed 1 base and J shed 0 bases, with 9 bases lying between them. The CDR3 region is CASSLERPATNEKLFF. The CDR3 bases are TGTGCCAGCAGCTTAGAGCGACCGGCAACTAATGAAAAACTGTTTTTT.

Points on this clonotype: This may stem from a read error, because a much larger clone lies one nucleotide away. This chain connects TRBV18 to TRBJ2-7; 7 bases align to TRBD1. CDR1 is KGHSH, CDR2 LQKENI, per germline. There are 13 residues in the CDR3. The ends lost 3 bases at V and 5 bases at J; junction bases unmatched: 4. CDR3 coding DNA: TGTGCCAGCTCACCGGGACAGACTCACGAGCAGTACGTC. Its translation is CASSPGQTHEQYV.

This clonotype was detected many times. The chain has TRBV5-6 and TRBJ2-5; maybe TRBD2 (5 bases). The CDR3 totals 14 residues. CDR1 and CDR2 from the germline V gene are SGHDT and YYEEEE. The V gene lost 2 bases and the J gene lost 3 bases, with 11 bases spanning the gap. CDR3 DNA: TGTGCCAGCAGCTTAGTAGCGCGGGAAGAGACCCAGTACTTC. Amino acid sequence: CASSLVAREETQYF.

The chain is built from TRBV11-2 and TRBJ2-7; TRBD2 matches 10 bases. This CDR3 has 13 amino acids. In germline, CDR1 is SGHAT, CDR2 FQNNGV. V dropped 4 bases and J dropped 6; count of bases not matched to a gene: 3. CDR3 DNA sequence: TGTGCCAGCAGCTGGACTAGCGGCAGCGAGCAGTACGTC. Its protein product is CASSWTSGSEQYV.

J is TRBJ2-1 and V is TRBV6-1; either TRBD1 or TRBD2 may supply D (6 bases each). Deletions cut 7 bases from V and 6 bases from J, with 22 bases between. The CDR3 runs to 16 residues. In germline, CDR1 is MNHNS, CDR2 SASEGT. For the CDR3, the DNA is TGTGCCAGCATGCTTTGGGGGGCCGGCTACGTCAATGAGCAGTTCTTC. Translation gives CASMLWGAGYVNEQFF.

The genes are TRBV2 and TRBJ1-1; D is ambiguous. CDR1 SNHLY and CDR2 FYNNEI come from the germline V gene. With 4 bases removed from V and 14 bases from J, the gap between germline ends came to 17 bases. This CDR3 contains 12 residues. CDR3 bases: TGTGCCAGCAGTGGGATAGAGGTCGCGGCCTTCTTT. Translating it yields CASSGIEVAAFF.

CDR3 loop: CAISEAVNTEAFF. DNA of the CDR3: TGTGCCATCAGTGAGGCAGTGAACACTGAAGCTTTCTTT. The genes are TRBV10-3 and TRBJ1-1; D is uncertain. V was shortened by 2 bases and J by 0 bases, with 4 bases between the two germline ends. Germline V gene data show CDR1 as ENHRY and CDR2 as SYGVKD. The CDR3 consists of 13 residues.

This chain joins TRBV15 and TRBJ2-7, with 7 bases matching TRBD2. The CDR3 totals 15 residues. V lost 3 bases, J lost 2 bases, and 7 bases stayed unmatched. The germline CDR1 and CDR2 sequences are LNHNV and YYDKDF (reference sequence). DNA of the CDR3: TGTGCCACCAGCAGCTTGGGAGGGGATCCCTACGAGCAGTACGTC. This sequence encodes CATSSLGGDPYEQYV.

This sequence joins TRBV29-1 and TRBJ2-3, with D tentatively TRBD1 or TRBD2 (5 bases each). Trimming pared 7 bases from V and 2 bases from J, leaving 13 bases between. The CDR3 runs to 13 residues. Germline-derived CDR1 and CDR2 are SQVTM and ANQGSEA. The CDR3 nucleotides are TGCAGCGATATCCGGGACGACACAGATACGCAGTATTTT. Translated, it gives CSDIRDDTDTQYF.

As concerns this clonotype: A read error may explain this, as a much larger clone is one base away. This rearrangement joins TRBV5-6 to TRBJ2-1, with a tentative D call TRBD2 (6 bases). The V gene's germline CDR1 is SGHDT and CDR2 YYEEEE. This CDR3 comprises 14 residues. CDR3 sequence: CAGSLGILASEQFF. For the CDR3, the DNA is TGTGCCGGCAGCTTGGGGATACTAGCTAGTGAGCAGTTCTTC. The full variable domain, its missing parts supplied by reference TRBV5-6 and TRBJ2-1, is DAGVTQSPTHLIKTRGQQVTLRCSPKSGHDTVSWYQQALGQGPQFIFQYYEEEERQRGNFPDRFSGHQFPNYSSELNVNALLLGDSALYLCAGSLGILASEQFFGPGTRLTVL.

The chain has TRBV10-3 and TRBJ2-7; 9 bases match TRBD1. The trim removed 0 bases at V and 5 bases at J, leaving 2 bases unmatched. CDR1 is ENHRY and CDR2 is SYGVKD in the germline V gene. This CDR3 region has 14 residues. DNA of the CDR3: TGTGCCATCAGTGAGTCGGGGACAGGGCACGAGCAGTACGTC. Protein: CAISESGTGHEQYV.

The chain combines TRBV29-1 with TRBJ1-5; 7 bases fit TRBD1. CDR1 is SQVTM and CDR2 is ANQGSEA in the germline V gene. The CDR3 has 13 amino acids. The ends lost 7 bases at V and 0 bases at J; junction bases unmatched: 3. The CDR3 region has the DNA TGCAGCGCTTCAGGGGGTAGCAATCAGCCCCAGCATTTT. This encodes CSASGGSNQPQHF.

This clonotype was recorded many times. The CDR3 protein is CASRRQGAPITEAFF. In DNA form, the CDR3 reads TGTGCCAGCAGACGACAGGGGGCGCCGATTACTGAAGCTTTCTTT. This chain uses TRBV6-1 with TRBJ1-1; 10 bases match TRBD1. Per the germline V gene, CDR1 is MNHNS and CDR2 is SASEGT. Trimming at V came to 6 bases and at J to 5 bases, leaving 9 bases not matched to a gene. The CDR3 spans 15 residues.

This chain joins TRBV6-5 and TRBJ1-2; D is undetermined. The V end was cut by 2 bases, the J end by 8 bases, with 12 bases between. Germline V gene sequence: CDR1 MNHEY, CDR2 SVGAGI. This CDR3 region has 13 residues. The DNA of the CDR3 is TGTGCCAGCAGTTACGGGTCAGGAAACGGCTACACCTTC. Residues: CASSYGSGNGYTF.

This clonotype was seen ten or more times. The V and J genes are TRBV19 and TRBJ2-2; D gene unclear. Germline assignment: CDR1 LNHDA and CDR2 SQIVND (reference sequence). The V gene lost 2 bases and the J gene lost 3 bases, with 13 bases spanning the gap. The CDR3 covers 16 residues. The CDR3 region has the DNA TGTGCCAGTAGTATAATCCGGCTAGTCCACACCGGGGAGCTGTTTTTT. Protein: CASSIIRLVHTGELFF.

This sequence joins TRBV7-2 and TRBJ1-6; weak D call: TRBD1 (6 bases). This CDR3 comprises 14 residues. Germline lookup yields CDR1 SGHTA and CDR2 FQGNSA. Trimming removed 10 bases at V and 9 bases at J, with 19 bases between. CDR3 bases: TGTGCCACCCCAGGCCGGGACAACGTTTCACCCCTCCACTTT. Its protein is CATPGRDNVSPLHF.

The chain carries TRBV7-3 and TRBJ2-3; 10 bases are shared with TRBD2. The CDR3 is 17 amino acids. With V trimmed by 8 bases and J by 7 bases, 18 bases remained unmatched. From germline, CDR1 is SGHTA and CDR2 FQGTGA. The CDR3 nucleotides read TGTGCCAGCCTAGTCCAACGGACAGCGGGAGGGAGAAATACGCAGTATTTT. Amino acids: CASLVQRTAGGRNTQYF.

This clonotype has a handful of counts. This chain links TRBV10-1 with TRBJ1-6; possible D gene TRBD1, 5 bases. Germline V gene lookup returns CDR1 WNHNN and CDR2 SYGVQD (reference sequence). The CDR3 is made up of 13 amino acids. Trimming shortened V by 5 bases and J by 9 bases, and 11 bases separated the two germline ends. CDR3 DNA: TGCGCCAGCAGTTCGGGTCAGGGTTCACCCCTCCACTTT. Amino acid sequence: CASSSGQGSPLHF.